The clone carrying this T cell receptor (beta chain) appeared a few times. Its specificity is unknown. Since all of the isolated RNA was reverse transcribed, expressed TCRB transcripts were what got sequenced. Sequencing used immunoSEQ multiplex PCR; TCRdb keeps in-frame clones, though not all of them. The sample has 300,000 to 350,000 clones; approximately 15% are singletons. This specimen comes from a study of beta chain features in type 1 diabetes. Study-wide background: Cell yields, gender and age were similar in healthy donors and patients. All of the samples together had roughly 110 million sorted cells examined.

CDR3 size: 15 residues. Germline V gives CDR1 LNHDA, CDR2 SQIVND (reference sequence). Between the trimmed V and J ends, which lost 3 bases and 3 bases, there was a span of 14 bases. Every sorted population was more than 95% pure. Study-wide results and limits: Equally in patients and controls, PCR might preferentially amplify shorter templates. Shorter TCRB CDR3s, moderately but significantly so, marked every one of the four CD4+ subsets in Type 1 diabetes patients.

The sequence derives from a woman aged 18-29 years with type 1 diabetes. V gene TRBV19 combines with J gene TRBJ1-1, with D perhaps matching TRBD1 (6 bases). Sequencing was done on a sample of naive CD4+ T cells from blood. CDR3 protein: CASSIRSRGDTEAFF. The CDR3 region has the DNA TGTGCCAGTAGTATTAGAAGCAGGGGAGACACTGAAGCTTTCTTT.